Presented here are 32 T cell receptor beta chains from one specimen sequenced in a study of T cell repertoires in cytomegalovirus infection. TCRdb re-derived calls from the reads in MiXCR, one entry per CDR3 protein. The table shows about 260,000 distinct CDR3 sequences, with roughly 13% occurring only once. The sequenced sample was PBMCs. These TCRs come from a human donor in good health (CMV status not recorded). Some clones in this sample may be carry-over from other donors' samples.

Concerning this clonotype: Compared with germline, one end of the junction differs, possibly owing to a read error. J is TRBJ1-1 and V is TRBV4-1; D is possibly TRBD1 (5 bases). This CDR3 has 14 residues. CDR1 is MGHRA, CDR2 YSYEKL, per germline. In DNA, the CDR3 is TGTGCCAGCAGCCAAGATCGGGGGGTCACTGAAGCTTTCTTT. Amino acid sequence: CASSQDRGVTEAFF.

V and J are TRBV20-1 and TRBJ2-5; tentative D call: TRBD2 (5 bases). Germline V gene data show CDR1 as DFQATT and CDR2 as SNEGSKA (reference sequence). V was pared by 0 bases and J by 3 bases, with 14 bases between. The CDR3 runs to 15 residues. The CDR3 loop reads CSARDPATIKETQYF. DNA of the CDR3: TGCAGTGCTAGAGATCCCGCGACTATTAAAGAGACCCAGTACTTC.

The CDR3 loop is CASTPDSLRPQHF. As DNA, the CDR3 is TGTGCCAGCACCCCGGACAGCCTCCGACCCCAGCATTTT. The V call is TRBV28, the J call TRBJ1-5, with TRBD1 as a possible D gene (6 bases). CDR1 is MDHEN and CDR2 is SYDVKM in the germline V gene. V lost 7 bases to trimming and J lost 10 bases, with 17 bases between them. The CDR3 has 13 residues.

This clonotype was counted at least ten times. The CDR3 sequence: CASSDNLDSLGKLFF. In DNA, the CDR3 is TGTGCCAGCAGCGATAATCTCGACAGTTTGGGAAAACTGTTTTTT. The V and J genes are TRBV12-3 or TRBV12-4 and TRBJ1-4, with D perhaps TRBD1 (5 bases). The CDR3 length is 15 residues. Trimming pared 6 bases from V and 10 bases from J, leaving 21 bases between.

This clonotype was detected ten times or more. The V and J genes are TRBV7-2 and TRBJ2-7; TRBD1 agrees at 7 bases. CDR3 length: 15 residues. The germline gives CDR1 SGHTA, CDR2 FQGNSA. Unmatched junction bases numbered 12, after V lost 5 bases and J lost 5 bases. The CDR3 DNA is TGTGCCAGCAGCAGTACAGGGGTGGTTTGGAACGAGCAGTACTTC. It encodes CASSSTGVVWNEQYF.

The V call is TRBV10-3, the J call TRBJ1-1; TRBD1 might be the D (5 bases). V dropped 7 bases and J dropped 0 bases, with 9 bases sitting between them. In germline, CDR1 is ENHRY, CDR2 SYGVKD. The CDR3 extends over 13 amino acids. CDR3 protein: CAIIDSLNTEAFF. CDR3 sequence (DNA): TGTGCCATCATTGACAGCCTGAACACTGAAGCTTTCTTT.

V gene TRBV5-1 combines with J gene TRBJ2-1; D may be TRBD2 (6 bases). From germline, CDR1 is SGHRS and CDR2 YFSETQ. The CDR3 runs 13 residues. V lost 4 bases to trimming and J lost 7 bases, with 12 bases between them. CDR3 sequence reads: CASSGGVYNEQFF. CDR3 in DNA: TGCGCCAGCAGCGGCGGGGTTTATAATGAGCAGTTCTTC.

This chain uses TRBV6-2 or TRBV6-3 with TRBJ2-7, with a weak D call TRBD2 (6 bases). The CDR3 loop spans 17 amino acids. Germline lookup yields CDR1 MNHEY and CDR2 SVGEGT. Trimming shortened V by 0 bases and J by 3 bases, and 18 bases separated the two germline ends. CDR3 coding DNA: TGTGCCAGCAGTTACTCCCAACTAGCCAAGAGCCTCTACGAGCAGTACTTC. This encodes CASSYSQLAKSLYEQYF.

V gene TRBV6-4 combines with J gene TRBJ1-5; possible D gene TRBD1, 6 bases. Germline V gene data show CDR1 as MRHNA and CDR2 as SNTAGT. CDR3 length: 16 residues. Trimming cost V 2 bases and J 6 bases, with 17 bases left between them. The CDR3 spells CASSDDQGGGIQPQHF. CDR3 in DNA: TGTGCCAGCAGTGACGATCAAGGAGGGGGGATTCAGCCCCAGCATTTT.

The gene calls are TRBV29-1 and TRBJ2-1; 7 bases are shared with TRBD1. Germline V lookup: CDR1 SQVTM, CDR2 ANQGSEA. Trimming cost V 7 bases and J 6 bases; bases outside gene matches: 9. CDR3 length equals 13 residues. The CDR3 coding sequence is TGCAGCGCTGCCGCCGACAGGGCCAATGAGCAGTTCTTC. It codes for CSAAADRANEQFF.

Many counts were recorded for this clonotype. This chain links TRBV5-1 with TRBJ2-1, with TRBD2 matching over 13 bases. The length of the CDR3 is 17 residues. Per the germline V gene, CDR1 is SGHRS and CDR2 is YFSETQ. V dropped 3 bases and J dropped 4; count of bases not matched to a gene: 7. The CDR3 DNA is TGCGCCAGCAGCTATAACGGACTAGCGGGAGTGTACAATGAGCAGTTCTTC. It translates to CASSYNGLAGVYNEQFF. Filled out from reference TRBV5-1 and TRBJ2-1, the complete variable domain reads KAGVTQTPRYLIKTRGQQVTLSCSPISGHRSVSWYQQTPGQGLQFLFEYFSETQRNKGNFPGRFSGRQFSNSRSEMNVSTLELGDSALYLCASSYNGLAGVYNEQFFGPGTRLTVL.

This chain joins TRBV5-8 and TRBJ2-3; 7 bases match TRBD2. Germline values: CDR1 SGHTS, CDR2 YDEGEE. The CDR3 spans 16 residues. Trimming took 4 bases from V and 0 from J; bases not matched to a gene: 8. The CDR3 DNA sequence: TGTGCCAGCAGCCTGGGTAGCGGGTCTAGCACAGATACGCAGTATTTT. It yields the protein CASSLGSGSSTDTQYF.

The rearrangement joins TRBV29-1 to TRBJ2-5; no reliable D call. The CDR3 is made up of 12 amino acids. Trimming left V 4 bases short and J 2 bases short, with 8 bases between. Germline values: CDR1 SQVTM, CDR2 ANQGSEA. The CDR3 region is CSVVKIQETQYF. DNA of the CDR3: TGCAGCGTTGTAAAGATTCAAGAGACCCAGTACTTC.

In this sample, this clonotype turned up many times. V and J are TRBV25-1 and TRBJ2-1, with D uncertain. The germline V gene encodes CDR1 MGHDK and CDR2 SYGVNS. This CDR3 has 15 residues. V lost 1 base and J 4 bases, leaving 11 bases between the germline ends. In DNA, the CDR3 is TGTGCCAGCAGTGAATTAGGGCAGGTATACAATGAGCAGTTCTTC. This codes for CASSELGQVYNEQFF. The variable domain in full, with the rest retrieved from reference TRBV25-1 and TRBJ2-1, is EADIYQTPRYLVIGTGKKITLECSQTMGHDKMYWYQQDPGMELHLIHYSYGVNSTEKGDLSSESTVSRIRTEHFPLTLESARPSHTSQYLCASSELGQVYNEQFFGPGTRLTVL.

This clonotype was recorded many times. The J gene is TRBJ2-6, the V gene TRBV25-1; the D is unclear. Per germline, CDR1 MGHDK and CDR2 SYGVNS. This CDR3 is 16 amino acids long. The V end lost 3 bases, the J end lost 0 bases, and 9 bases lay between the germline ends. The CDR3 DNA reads TGTGCCAGCAGTGAGGCAGGCAGCTCTGGGGCCAACGTCCTGACTTTC. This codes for CASSEAGSSGANVLTF.

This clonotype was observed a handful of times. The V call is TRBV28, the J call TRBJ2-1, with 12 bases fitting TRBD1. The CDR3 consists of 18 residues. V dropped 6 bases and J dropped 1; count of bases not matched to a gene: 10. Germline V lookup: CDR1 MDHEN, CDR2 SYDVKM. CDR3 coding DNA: TGTGCCAGCAGCTCCGGGACAGGGGGCATAGGGTCCTACAATGAGCAGTTCTTC. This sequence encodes CASSSGTGGIGSYNEQFF.

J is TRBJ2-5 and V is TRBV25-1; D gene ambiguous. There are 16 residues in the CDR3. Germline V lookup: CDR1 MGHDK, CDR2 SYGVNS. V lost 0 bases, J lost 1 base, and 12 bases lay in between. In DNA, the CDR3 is TGTGCCAGCAGTGAATATAAGGTTTCGACCCAAGAGACCCAGTACTTC. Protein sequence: CASSEYKVSTQETQYF. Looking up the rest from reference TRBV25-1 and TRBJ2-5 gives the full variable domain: EADIYQTPRYLVIGTGKKITLECSQTMGHDKMYWYQQDPGMELHLIHYSYGVNSTEKGDLSSESTVSRIRTEHFPLTLESARPSHTSQYLCASSEYKVSTQETQYFGPGTRLLVL.

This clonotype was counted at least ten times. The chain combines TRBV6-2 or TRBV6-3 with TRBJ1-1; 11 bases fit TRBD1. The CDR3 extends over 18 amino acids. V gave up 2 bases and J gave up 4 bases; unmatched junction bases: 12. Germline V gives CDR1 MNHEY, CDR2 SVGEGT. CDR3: CASSYTLGQGARPTEAFF. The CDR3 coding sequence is TGTGCCAGCAGTTACACCCTAGGACAGGGGGCGCGTCCCACTGAAGCTTTCTTT.

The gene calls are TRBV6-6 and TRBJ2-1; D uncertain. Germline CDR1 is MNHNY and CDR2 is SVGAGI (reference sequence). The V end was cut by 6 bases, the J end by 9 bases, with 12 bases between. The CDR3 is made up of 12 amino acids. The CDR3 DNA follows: TGTGCCAGCAGCAACCCCTATTTTGAGCAGTTCTTC. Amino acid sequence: CASSNPYFEQFF.

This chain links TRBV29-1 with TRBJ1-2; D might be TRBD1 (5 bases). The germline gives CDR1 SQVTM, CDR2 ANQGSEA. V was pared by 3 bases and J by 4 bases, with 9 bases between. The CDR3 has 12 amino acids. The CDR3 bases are TGCAGCGTTGACCACAGGATCTATGGCTACACCTTC. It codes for CSVDHRIYGYTF.

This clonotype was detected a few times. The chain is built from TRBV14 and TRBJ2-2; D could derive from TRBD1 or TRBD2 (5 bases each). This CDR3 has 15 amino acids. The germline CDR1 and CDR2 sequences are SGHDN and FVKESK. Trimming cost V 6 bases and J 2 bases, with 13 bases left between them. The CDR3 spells CASSQTGDNTGELFF. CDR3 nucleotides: TGTGCCAGCAGTCAAACTGGGGACAACACCGGGGAGCTGTTTTTT.

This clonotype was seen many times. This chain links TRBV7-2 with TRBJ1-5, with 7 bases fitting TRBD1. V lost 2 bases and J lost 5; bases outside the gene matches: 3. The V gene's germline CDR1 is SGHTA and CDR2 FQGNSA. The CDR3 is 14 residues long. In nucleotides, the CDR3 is TGTGCCAGCAGCTTATACGACAGGGATCAGCCCCAGCATTTT. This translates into CASSLYDRDQPQHF.

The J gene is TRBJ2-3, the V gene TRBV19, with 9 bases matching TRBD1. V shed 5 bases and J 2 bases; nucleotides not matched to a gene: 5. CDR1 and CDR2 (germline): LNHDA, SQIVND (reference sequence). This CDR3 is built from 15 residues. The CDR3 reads CASSSGQGFTDTQYF. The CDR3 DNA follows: TGTGCCAGTAGTTCGGGACAGGGATTCACAGATACGCAGTATTTT.

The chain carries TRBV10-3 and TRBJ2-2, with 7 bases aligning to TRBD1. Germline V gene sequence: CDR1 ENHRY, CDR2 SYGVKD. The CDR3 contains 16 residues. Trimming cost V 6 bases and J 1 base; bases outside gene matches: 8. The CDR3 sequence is CAIRKDDRENTGELFF. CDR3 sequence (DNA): TGTGCCATCAGGAAAGATGACAGGGAGAACACCGGGGAGCTGTTTTTT.

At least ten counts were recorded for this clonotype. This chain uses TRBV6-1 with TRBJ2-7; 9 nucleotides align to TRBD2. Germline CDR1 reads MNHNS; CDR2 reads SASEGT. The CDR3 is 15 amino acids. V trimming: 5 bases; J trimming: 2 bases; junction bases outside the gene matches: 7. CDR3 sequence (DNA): TGTGCCAGCAGTTATGGGCTAGCGGGGACCTACGAGCAGTACTTC. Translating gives CASSYGLAGTYEQYF.

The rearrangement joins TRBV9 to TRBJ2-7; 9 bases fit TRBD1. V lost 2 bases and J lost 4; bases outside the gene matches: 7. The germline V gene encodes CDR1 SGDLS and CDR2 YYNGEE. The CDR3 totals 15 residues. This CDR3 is CASSVSGTGKYEQYF. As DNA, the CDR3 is TGTGCCAGCAGCGTTTCCGGGACAGGGAAATACGAGCAGTACTTC.

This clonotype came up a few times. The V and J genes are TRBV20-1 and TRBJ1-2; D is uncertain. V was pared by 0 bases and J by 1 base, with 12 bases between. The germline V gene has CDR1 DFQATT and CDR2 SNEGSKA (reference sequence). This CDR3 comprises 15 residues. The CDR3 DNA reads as TGCAGTGCTAGAGATTTCCGTGCGCATAACTATGGCTACACCTTC. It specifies CSARDFRAHNYGYTF.

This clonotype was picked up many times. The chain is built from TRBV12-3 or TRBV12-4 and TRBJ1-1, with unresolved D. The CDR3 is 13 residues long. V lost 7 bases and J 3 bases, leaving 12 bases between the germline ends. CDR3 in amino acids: CASKGREYTEAFF. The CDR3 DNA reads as TGTGCCAGCAAGGGCCGGGAGTACACTGAAGCTTTCTTT.

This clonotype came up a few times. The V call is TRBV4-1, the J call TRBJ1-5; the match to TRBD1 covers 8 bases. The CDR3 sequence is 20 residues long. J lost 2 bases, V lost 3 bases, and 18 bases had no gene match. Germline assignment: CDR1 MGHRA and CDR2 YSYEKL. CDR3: CASSHPSPGRGRQGNQPQHF. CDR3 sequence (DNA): TGCGCCAGCAGCCACCCCTCTCCGGGCAGGGGGCGTCAAGGCAATCAGCCCCAGCATTTT.

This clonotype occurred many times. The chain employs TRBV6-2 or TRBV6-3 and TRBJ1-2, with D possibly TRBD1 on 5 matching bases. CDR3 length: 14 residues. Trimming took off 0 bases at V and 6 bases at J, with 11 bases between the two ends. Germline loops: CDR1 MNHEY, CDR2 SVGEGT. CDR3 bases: TGTGCCAGCAGTTACTCGACAGTGGAGCATGGCTACACCTTC. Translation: CASSYSTVEHGYTF.

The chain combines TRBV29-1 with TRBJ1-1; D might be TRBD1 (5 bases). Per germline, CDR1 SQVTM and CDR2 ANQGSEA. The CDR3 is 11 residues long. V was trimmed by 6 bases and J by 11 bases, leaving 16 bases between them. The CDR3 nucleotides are TGCAGCGTGGCCGTAAGGGGTAAGGCTTTCTTT. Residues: CSVAVRGKAFF.

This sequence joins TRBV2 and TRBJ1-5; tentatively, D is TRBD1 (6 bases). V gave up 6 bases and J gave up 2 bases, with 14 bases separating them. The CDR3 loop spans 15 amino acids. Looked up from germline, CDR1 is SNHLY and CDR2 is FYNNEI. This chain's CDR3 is CASRGRDTRNQPQHF. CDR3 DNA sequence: TGTGCCAGCAGAGGCCGGGACACACGCAATCAGCCCCAGCATTTT.